Listed below are T cell receptor beta chains from one sample, sequenced in a study of blood T cell repertoires in COVID-19. Libraries were prepared by immunoSEQ multiplex PCR; TCRdb keeps only in-frame clonotypes and omits some of them. The table includes approximately 250,000 clones, about 86% detected once. Specimen: peripheral blood. Every receptor here comes from a man in his late teens or twenties with active or convalescent COVID-19. Both conserved end residues are part of each CDR3. The D gene is left open where the match is weak. Size is omitted from some rows. Given values are once, few, many or a class for expanded clones.

D gene: NA
V gene: TRBV7-8
clone size: NA
J gene: TRBJ1-1
CDR3 protein: CASSLERRVNTEAFF
CDR3 DNA: TGTGCCAGCAGCTTAGAGCGGCGTGTAAACACTGAAGCTTTCTTT

D gene: NA
V gene: TRBV29-1
clone size: NA
J gene: TRBJ2-5
CDR3 protein: CSVGVETQYF
CDR3 DNA: TGCAGCGTTGGAGTAGAGACCCAGTACTTC

D gene: NA
V gene: TRBV23-1
clone size: few
J gene: TRBJ1-2
CDR3 protein: CASSQSCQGHNYGYTF
CDR3 DNA: TGCGCCAGCAGTCAAAGTTGCCAGGGCCATAACTATGGCTACACCTTC

D gene: TRBD2
V gene: TRBV3-1/TRBV3-2
clone size: few
J gene: TRBJ2-7
CDR3 protein: CASQGLAGGKGVPYEQYF
CDR3 DNA: TGTGCCAGCCAAGGACTAGCGGGAGGTAAGGGTGTACCCTACGAGCAGTACTTC

D gene: TRBD2
V gene: TRBV30
clone size: NA
J gene: TRBJ2-1
CDR3 protein: CAWSRGGYNEQFF
CDR3 DNA: TGTGCCTGGAGTCGGGGGGGCTACAATGAGCAGTTCTTC

D gene: NA
V gene: TRBV19
clone size: few
J gene: TRBJ1-1
CDR3 protein: CASSFRVGLQAFF
CDR3 DNA: TGTGCCAGTAGTTTCAGGGTGGGGCTTCAAGCTTTCTTT

D gene: NA
V gene: TRBV5-1
clone size: NA
J gene: TRBJ2-2
CDR3 protein: CASSLGRLASTGELFF
CDR3 DNA: TGCGCCAGCAGCTTGGGGAGGTTAGCCAGCACCGGGGAGCTGTTTTTT

D gene: NA
V gene: TRBV4-2
clone size: NA
J gene: TRBJ1-2
CDR3 protein: CASRQNNYGYTF
CDR3 DNA: TGTGCCAGCAGGCAGAATAACTATGGCTACACCTTC

D gene: TRBD1
V gene: TRBV11-2
clone size: few
J gene: TRBJ1-2
CDR3 protein: CASSSYSGTGDRYGYTF
CDR3 DNA: TGTGCCAGCAGCTCGTATTCCGGGACAGGGGACCGCTATGGCTACACCTTC

D gene: TRBD1
V gene: TRBV11-3
clone size: NA
J gene: TRBJ2-3
CDR3 protein: CASSWTGEWLDTQYF
CDR3 DNA: TGTGCCAGCAGTTGGACAGGGGAATGGCTAGATACGCAGTATTTT

D gene: NA
V gene: TRBV5-1
clone size: NA
J gene: TRBJ2-7
CDR3 protein: CASSMGPRVEQYF
CDR3 DNA: TGCGCCAGCAGTATGGGGCCTCGCGTCGAGCAGTACTTC